The rows below give T cell receptor beta chains drawn from one sample of a study of cytomegalovirus exposure and HLA in healthy donors. Sequencing was performed with immunoSEQ multiplex PCR; in TCRdb, only in-frame clones are kept and a portion is missing. The data show some 160,000 clones, about three quarters seen once. The sample taken for sequencing was PBMCs. The receptors shown here come from a woman aged 35 to 49 in good health and CMV-seropositive. Each CDR3 is given with its conserved first and last residue. A D gene is named only where the DNA matches it firmly. Some rows have no size entry. The others give once, few or many, or a class for an expanded clone.

j_gene	d_gene	v_gene	abundance	CDR3nt	CDR3aa
TRBJ2-6	.	TRBV5-1	.	TGCGCCAGCAGCTTGCAATGGAGGGCTGGGGCCAACGTCCTGACTTTC	CASSLQWRAGANVLTF
TRBJ1-2	.	TRBV7-3	.	TGTGCCAGCAGCCTCAACCCACAGGGCGACGGCTACACCTTC	CASSLNPQGDGYTF
TRBJ1-5	.	TRBV15	.	TGTGCCACCAGCAGAGATGGGAGGGGAATTCAGCCCCAGCATTTT	CATSRDGRGIQPQHF
TRBJ1-4	.	TRBV4-1	once	TGCGCCAGCAGCCAACCACTCCTTAATGAAAAACTGTTTTTT	CASSQPLLNEKLFF
TRBJ1-1	.	TRBV6-1	.	TGTGCCAGCAGTGAAGAAGTGGGGCGGACTGAAGCTTTCTTT	CASSEEVGRTEAFF
TRBJ2-7	TRBD2	TRBV10-3	.	TGTGCCATCACCGAGACGGGGGGTCTCGAGCAGTACTTC	CAITETGGLEQYF
TRBJ1-3	.	TRBV5-4	.	TGTGCCAGCAGCATCGCGGGAGGGGCTGGAAACACCATATATTTT	CASSIAGGAGNTIYF
TRBJ1-1	.	TRBV19	few	TGTGCCAGTAGTCCGGGATGGATGAACACTGAAGCTTTCTTT	CASSPGWMNTEAFF
TRBJ2-6	TRBD2	TRBV15	.	TGTGCCACCAGCAGAGATTGGGGAGGGACTTCTGGGGCCAACGGCCTGACTTTC	CATSRDWGGTSGANGLTF
TRBJ1-6	.	TRBV10-1	once	TGCGCCAGCAGTTGGTCAGTAAATTCACCCCTCCACTTT	CASSWSVNSPLHF
TRBJ1-4	.	TRBV18	.	TGTGCCAGCTCACGTCAGGAAGAAAAAGAAAAACTGTTTTTT	CASSRQEEKEKLFF
TRBJ1-6	TRBD1	TRBV30	.	TGTGCCTGGAGTGTACCGGAGACAGGGCTTTATAATTCACCCCTCCACTTT	CAWSVPETGLYNSPLHF
TRBJ1-5	.	TRBV6-1	.	TGTGCCAGCAGAACCCAGGGGTATAGCAATCAGCCCCAGCATTTT	CASRTQGYSNQPQHF
TRBJ1-1	TRBD1	TRBV28	once	TGTGCCAGCAGTCATCAGGGGGCGGTTAACACTGAAGCTTTCTTT	CASSHQGAVNTEAFF
TRBJ1-1	TRBD1	TRBV5-1	.	TGCGCCAGCAGCTTGGGAGCAGGGGGGAACACTGAAGCTTTCTTT	CASSLGAGGNTEAFF
TRBJ2-1	.	TRBV7-3	.	TGTGCCAGCAGCTTCGGGATGGCTGAGCAGCTCTTC	CASSFGMAEQLF
TRBJ1-1	.	TRBV7-9	.	TGTTCCAGCAGCTTTGGACAGGAAGCTTTCTTT	CSSSFGQEAFF
TRBJ2-5	TRBD2	TRBV10-3	.	TGTGCCATCAGTGAGTCGAAGCGGGGCCTTCAAGAGACCCAGTACTTC	CAISESKRGLQETQYF
TRBJ1-4	.	TRBV6-6	.	TGTGCCAGCAGTAAACCGGGACAAGAAGAAAAACTGTTTTTT	CASSKPGQEEKLFF
TRBJ1-1	TRBD1	TRBV9	.	TGTGCCAGCAGCGACCCGGACAGGAAGAACCCTGAAGCTTTCTTT	CASSDPDRKNPEAFF
TRBJ1-1	.	TRBV6-5	.	TGTGCCAGCAGTTACTCGGGGCCCCTTGGGAACACTGAAGCTTTCTTT	CASSYSGPLGNTEAFF
TRBJ2-1	TRBD2	TRBV6-1	few	TGTGCCAGTCGACTAGCGGGGGGATCATACAATGAGCAGTTCTTC	CASRLAGGSYNEQFF
TRBJ2-3	TRBD1	TRBV4-3	.	TGCGCCAGCAGCCAAGATACCGGGACAGGGGTCACAGATACGCAGTATTTT	CASSQDTGTGVTDTQYF
TRBJ1-2	TRBD1	TRBV10-3	.	TGTGCCATCACCTTCAGAACAGGGGAGGCCTATGGCTACACCTTC	CAITFRTGEAYGYTF
TRBJ2-7	TRBD1	TRBV5-8	.	TGTGCCGGTGAAGGGGGCTACTACGAGCAGTACTTC	CAGEGGYYEQYF
TRBJ2-2	TRBD2	TRBV6-5	.	TGTGCCAGCAGAAGCGGGGGAAACACCGGGGAGCTGTTTTTT	CASRSGGNTGELFF
TRBJ1-1	.	TRBV5-4	.	TGTGCCGGCAGCTTGTTTCGGGGGACGGACACTGAAGCTTTCTTT	CAGSLFRGTDTEAFF
TRBJ1-2	.	TRBV7-6	.	TGTGCCAGCAGCCCCGGGGCCGGGACAAACTATGGCTACACCTTC	CASSPGAGTNYGYTF
TRBJ2-1	TRBD2	TRBV19	.	TGTGCCAGTAGTTATAGCGGGGGGGCGTACAATGAGCAGTTCTTC	CASSYSGGAYNEQFF
TRBJ1-2	.	TRBV6-5	.	TGTGCCAGCAGTTACGAGGCCGTCGGAAGTGGCTACACCTTC	CASSYEAVGSGYTF